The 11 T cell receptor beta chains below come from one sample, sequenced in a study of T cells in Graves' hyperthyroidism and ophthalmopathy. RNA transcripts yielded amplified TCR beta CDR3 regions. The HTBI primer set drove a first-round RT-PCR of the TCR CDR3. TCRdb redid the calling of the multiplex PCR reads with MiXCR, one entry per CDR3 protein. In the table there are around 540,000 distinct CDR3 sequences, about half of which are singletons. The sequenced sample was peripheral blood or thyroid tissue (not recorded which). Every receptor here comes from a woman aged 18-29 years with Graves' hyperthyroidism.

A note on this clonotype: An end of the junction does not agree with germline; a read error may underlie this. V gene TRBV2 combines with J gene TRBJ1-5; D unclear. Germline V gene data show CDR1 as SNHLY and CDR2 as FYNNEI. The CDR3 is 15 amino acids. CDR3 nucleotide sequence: TGCAGTGCTAGGTTAGCGGGGTATAGCAATCAGCCCCAGCATTTT. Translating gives CSARLAGYSNQPQHF.

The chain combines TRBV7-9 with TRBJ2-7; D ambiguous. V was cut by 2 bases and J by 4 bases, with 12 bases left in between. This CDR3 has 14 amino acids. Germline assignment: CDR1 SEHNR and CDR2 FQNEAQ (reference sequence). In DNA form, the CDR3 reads TGTGCCAGCAGCTTATCCGCCGGACGTTACGAGCAGTACTTC. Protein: CASSLSAGRYEQYF.

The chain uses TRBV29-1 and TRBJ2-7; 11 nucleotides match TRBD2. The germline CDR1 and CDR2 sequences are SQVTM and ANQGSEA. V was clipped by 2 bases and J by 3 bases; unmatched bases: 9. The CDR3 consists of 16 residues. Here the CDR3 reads CSVEKPGLAVNYEQYF. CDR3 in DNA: TGCAGCGTTGAAAAGCCGGGACTAGCGGTAAACTACGAGCAGTACTTC.

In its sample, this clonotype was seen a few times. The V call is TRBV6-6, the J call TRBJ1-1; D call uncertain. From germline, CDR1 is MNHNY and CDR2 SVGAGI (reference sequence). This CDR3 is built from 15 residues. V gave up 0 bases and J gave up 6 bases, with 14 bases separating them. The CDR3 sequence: CASSYSPLDGAEAFF. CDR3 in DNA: TGTGCCAGCAGTTACTCGCCGCTCGATGGTGCTGAAGCTTTCTTT.

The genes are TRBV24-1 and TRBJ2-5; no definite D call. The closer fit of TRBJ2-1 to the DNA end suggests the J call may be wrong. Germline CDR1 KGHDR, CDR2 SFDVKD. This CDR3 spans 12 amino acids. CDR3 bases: TGTGCCACCAGTGATGATATCGATGAGCAGTTCTTC. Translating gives CATSDDIDEQFF.

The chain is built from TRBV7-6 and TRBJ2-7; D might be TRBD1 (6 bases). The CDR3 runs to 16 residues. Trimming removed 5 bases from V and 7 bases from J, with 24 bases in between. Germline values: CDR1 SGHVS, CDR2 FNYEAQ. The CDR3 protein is CASSRVTGTEGEEQYF. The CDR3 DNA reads TGTGCCAGCAGCAGGGTAACAGGGACGGAAGGAGAGGAGCAGTACTTC.

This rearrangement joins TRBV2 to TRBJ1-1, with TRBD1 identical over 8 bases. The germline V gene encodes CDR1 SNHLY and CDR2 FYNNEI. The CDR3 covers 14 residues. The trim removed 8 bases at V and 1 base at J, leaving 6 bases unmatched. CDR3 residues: CASFGQGANTEAFF. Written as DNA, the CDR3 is TGTGCCAGCTTCGGACAGGGAGCGAACACTGAAGCTTTCTTT.

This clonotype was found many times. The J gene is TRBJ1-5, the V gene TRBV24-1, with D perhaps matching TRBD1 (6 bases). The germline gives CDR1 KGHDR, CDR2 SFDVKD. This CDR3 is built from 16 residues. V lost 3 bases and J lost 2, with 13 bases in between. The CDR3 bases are TGTGCCACCAGTGATCCGGGGGCAGGGGGCAATCAGCCCCAGCATTTT. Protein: CATSDPGAGGNQPQHF.

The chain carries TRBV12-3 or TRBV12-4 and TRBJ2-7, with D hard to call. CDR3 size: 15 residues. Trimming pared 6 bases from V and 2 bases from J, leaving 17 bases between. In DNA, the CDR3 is TGTGCCAGCAGACCGGGTCTAACCGTAACCTACGAGCAGTACTTC. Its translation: CASRPGLTVTYEQYF.

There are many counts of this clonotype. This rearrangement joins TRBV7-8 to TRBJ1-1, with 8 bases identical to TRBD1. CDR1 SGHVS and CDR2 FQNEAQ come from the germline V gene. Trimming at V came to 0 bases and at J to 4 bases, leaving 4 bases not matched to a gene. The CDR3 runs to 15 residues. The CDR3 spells CASSLATGAGTEAFF. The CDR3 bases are TGTGCCAGCAGCTTAGCGACAGGGGCAGGCACTGAAGCTTTCTTT.

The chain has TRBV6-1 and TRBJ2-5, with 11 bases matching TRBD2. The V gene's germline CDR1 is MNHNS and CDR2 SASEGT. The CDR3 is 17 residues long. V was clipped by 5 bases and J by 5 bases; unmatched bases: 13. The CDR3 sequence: CASSPLHSGRAQETQYF. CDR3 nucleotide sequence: TGTGCCAGCAGTCCTCTCCATAGCGGGAGGGCCCAGGAGACCCAGTACTTC.